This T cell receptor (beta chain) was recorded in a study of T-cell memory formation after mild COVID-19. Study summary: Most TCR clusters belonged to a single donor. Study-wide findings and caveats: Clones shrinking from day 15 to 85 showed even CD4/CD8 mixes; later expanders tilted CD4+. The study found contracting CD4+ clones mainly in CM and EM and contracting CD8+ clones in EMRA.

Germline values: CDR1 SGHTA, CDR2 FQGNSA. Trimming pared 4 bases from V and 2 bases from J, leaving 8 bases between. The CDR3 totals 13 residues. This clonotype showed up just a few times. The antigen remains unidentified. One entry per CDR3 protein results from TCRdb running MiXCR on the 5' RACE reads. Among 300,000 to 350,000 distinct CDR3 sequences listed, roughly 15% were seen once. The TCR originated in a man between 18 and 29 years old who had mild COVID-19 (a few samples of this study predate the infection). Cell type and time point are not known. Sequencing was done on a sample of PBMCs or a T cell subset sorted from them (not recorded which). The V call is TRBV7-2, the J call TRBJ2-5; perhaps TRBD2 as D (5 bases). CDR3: CASSSGTQETQYF. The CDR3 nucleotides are TGTGCCAGCAGCTCGGGAACGCAAGAGACCCAGTACTTC.